These 21 T cell receptor beta chains were all obtained from the same sample, sequenced in a study of beta chain features in type 1 diabetes. Study observations and caveats: TCRB CDR3s were moderately but significantly shorter in Type 1 diabetes patients in all four CD4+ subsets.

The antigens for these receptors are not known. The investigators reverse transcribed all of the isolated RNA, so they sequenced expressed TCRB transcripts. Generated by immunoSEQ multiplex PCR, the TCRdb table keeps only in-frame clones and is missing some. The sample has some 15,000 clones, about three quarters seen once. Material for sequencing was stem cell memory CD4+ T cells from blood. These receptors were taken from a man aged 25-40 years with type 1 diabetes.

V usage is TRBV7-3 and J usage is TRBJ2-3; possible D gene TRBD1, 6 bases. V was trimmed by 5 bases and J by 6 bases, leaving 12 bases between them. This CDR3 is 13 amino acids long. In germline, CDR1 is SGHTA, CDR2 FQGTGA. CDR3 loop: CASSAEQGDTQYF. The CDR3 DNA reads as TGTGCCAGCAGCGCAGAGCAGGGGGATACGCAGTATTTT.

This chain links TRBV19 with TRBJ2-1; 8 positions match TRBD2. Germline CDR1 LNHDA, CDR2 SQIVND (reference sequence). Losses at the gene ends were 4 bases for V and 15 bases for J; bases not matched to a gene: 11. The CDR3 totals 13 residues. CDR3 loop: CASSTLADLHWFF. CDR3 DNA: TGTGCCAGTAGTACACTAGCGGACCTACACTGGTTCTTC.

The chain carries TRBV5-1 and TRBJ2-5; the match to TRBD1 covers 7 bases. The CDR3 spans 14 residues. In germline, CDR1 is SGHRS, CDR2 YFSETQ. V gave up 0 bases and J gave up 1 base; unmatched junction bases: 0. CDR3 nucleotide sequence: TGCGCCAGCAGCTTGGGGACAGGCCAAGAGACCCAGTACTTC. Translated, it gives CASSLGTGQETQYF.

This clone showed up just a few times. The rearrangement joins TRBV29-1 to TRBJ2-3, with unresolved D. Trimming took off 6 bases at V and 1 base at J, with 14 bases between the two ends. The germline V gene has CDR1 SQVTM and CDR2 ANQGSEA. This CDR3 is 14 amino acids long. The CDR3 DNA sequence: TGCAGCGTCAGGCGACCTATCCGCACAGATACGCAGTATTTT. Residues: CSVRRPIRTDTQYF.

The rearrangement uses TRBV5-4 and TRBJ1-2, with a possible D match to TRBD1 (6 bases). The ends were cut back, 0 bases at V and 2 bases at J, with 8 bases in the middle. Germline V lookup: CDR1 SGHNT, CDR2 YYREEE (reference sequence). This CDR3 is built from 14 residues. This CDR3 is CASSLARGNYGYTF. The CDR3 DNA is TGTGCCAGCAGCTTGGCGAGGGGGAACTATGGCTACACCTTC.

This clone has more than one count but fewer than ten. The chain recombines TRBV4-2 with TRBJ2-7; 7 bases align to TRBD1. CDR1 and CDR2 from the germline V gene are LGHNA and YNFKEQ. The CDR3 covers 15 residues. V lost 7 bases and J lost 1; bases outside the gene matches: 10. The CDR3 DNA follows: TGTGCCAGCAAGACCGGACAGGCCTCTTCCTACGAGCAGTACTTC. This gives the protein CASKTGQASSYEQYF.

The rearrangement links TRBV7-2 to TRBJ2-7; tentatively, D is TRBD2 (6 bases). The CDR3 length is 15 residues. Trimming shortened V by 0 bases and J by 7 bases, and 16 bases separated the two germline ends. CDR1 and CDR2 (germline): SGHTA, FQGNSA. The CDR3 DNA reads as TGTGCCAGCAGCTTAGCTAGCGGCCCTACTTGGGAGCAGTACTTC. This translates into CASSLASGPTWEQYF.

The chain employs TRBV27 and TRBJ2-5, with D perhaps matching TRBD2 (6 bases). The V end was cut by 5 bases, the J end by 3 bases, with 10 bases between. The germline CDR1 and CDR2 sequences are MNHEY and SMNVEV (reference sequence). This CDR3 contains 13 residues. The CDR3 reads CASSLWGEETQYF. The CDR3 nucleotides read TGTGCCAGCAGTCTGTGGGGGGAAGAGACCCAGTACTTC.

The gene calls are TRBV4-1 and TRBJ2-2; D gene ambiguous. Germline loops: CDR1 MGHRA, CDR2 YSYEKL. The ends were cut back, 1 base at V and 1 base at J, with 10 bases in the middle. The CDR3 spans 16 residues. The CDR3 DNA reads TGCGCCAGCAGCCAAGGAATGTCCGGGAACACCGGGGAGCTGTTTTTT. This codes for CASSQGMSGNTGELFF.

This chain uses TRBV5-4 with TRBJ2-2; 16 nucleotides align to TRBD2. The germline V gene has CDR1 SGHNT and CDR2 YYREEE (reference sequence). This CDR3 comprises 19 residues. The ends lost 4 bases at V and 1 base at J; junction bases unmatched: 7. CDR3: CASSSGTSGGARNTGELFF. The CDR3 nucleotides read TGTGCCAGCAGCAGCGGGACTAGCGGGGGGGCTCGGAACACCGGGGAGCTGTTTTTT. The whole variable domain, remainder taken from reference TRBV5-4 and TRBJ2-2, is ETGVTQSPTHLIKTRGQQVTLRCSSQSGHNTVSWYQQALGQGPQFIFQYYREEENGRGNFPPRFSGLQFPNYSSELNVNALELDDSALYLCASSSGTSGGARNTGELFFGEGSRLTVL.

This clone appeared a few times. The V call is TRBV4-1, the J call TRBJ2-7; 7 positions match TRBD1. In germline, CDR1 is MGHRA, CDR2 YSYEKL. The trim removed 3 bases at V and 6 bases at J, leaving 8 bases unmatched. This CDR3 has 14 amino acids. This chain's CDR3 is CASSHGQVGREQYF. DNA for the CDR3: TGCGCCAGCAGCCATGGACAGGTTGGGCGCGAGCAGTACTTC.

This clone was observed a single time. This chain links TRBV5-1 with TRBJ1-4, with no clear D. V lost 5 bases to trimming and J lost 0 bases, with 8 bases between them. Germline CDR1 reads SGHRS; CDR2 reads YFSETQ. The CDR3 is 14 amino acids. The CDR3 reads CASRMTSTNEKLFF. Here the CDR3 DNA reads TGCGCCAGCAGGATGACATCAACTAATGAAAAACTGTTTTTT.

The rearrangement links TRBV5-1 to TRBJ1-2, with TRBD1 matching over 8 bases. The germline CDR1 and CDR2 sequences are SGHRS and YFSETQ. This CDR3 has 13 residues. Trimming removed 0 bases from V and 10 bases from J; junction bases left unmatched: 5. The CDR3 nucleotides are TGCGCCAGCAGCTTGGATGGGACAGGAGTCTACACCTTC. This translates into CASSLDGTGVYTF.

The chain couples TRBV11-1 to TRBJ2-5; 9 nucleotides line up with TRBD2. The CDR3 runs to 13 residues. Germline V gene sequence: CDR1 SGHAT, CDR2 FQDESV (reference sequence). The V gene end was trimmed by 3 bases and the J gene end by 5 bases; junction bases not matched to a gene: 1. Here the CDR3 reads CASSFAGGETQYF. The CDR3 coding sequence is TGTGCCAGCAGCTTCGCGGGGGGGGAGACCCAGTACTTC.

The chain couples TRBV5-1 to TRBJ2-6, with D possibly TRBD1 on 6 matching bases. This CDR3 spans 17 amino acids. The germline V gene encodes CDR1 SGHRS and CDR2 YFSETQ. Trimming left V 3 bases short and J 4 bases short, with 17 bases between. CDR3 region: CASSWLQGSLGANVLTF. The CDR3 region has the DNA TGCGCCAGCAGCTGGTTACAGGGCTCCCTCGGGGCCAACGTCCTGACTTTC.

The genes are TRBV9 and TRBJ2-5; D is possibly TRBD2 (5 bases). Germline CDR1 and CDR2: SGDLS and YYNGEE. The CDR3 runs 14 residues. Trimming left V 3 bases short and J 4 bases short, with 13 bases between. CDR3 sequence reads: CASSAGFSGETQYF. The CDR3 nucleotides read TGTGCCAGCAGCGCCGGATTCAGCGGAGAGACCCAGTACTTC.

The chain joins TRBV5-1 to TRBJ2-1, with 12 bases fitting TRBD2. This CDR3 is built from 15 residues. The V segment lost 4 bases and the J segment 3 bases; nucleotides outside the gene matches: 2. CDR1 SGHRS and CDR2 YFSETQ come from the germline V gene. This CDR3 is CASSPSGGVYNEQFF. The DNA for the CDR3 is TGCGCCAGCAGCCCTAGCGGGGGGGTCTACAATGAGCAGTTCTTC.

V usage is TRBV19 and J usage is TRBJ2-1; 12 positions match TRBD2. Germline CDR1 and CDR2: LNHDA and SQIVND (reference sequence). This CDR3 is built from 16 residues. J gave up 0 bases and V 3 bases, and 0 bases lay outside the gene matches. CDR3: CASSMTSGGSYNEQFF. In nucleotides, the CDR3 is TGTGCCAGTAGTATGACTAGCGGGGGCTCCTACAATGAGCAGTTCTTC.

J is TRBJ2-7 and V is TRBV29-1, with D unclear. V dropped 8 bases and J dropped 6 bases, with 17 bases sitting between them. The length of the CDR3 is 12 residues. Germline CDR1 reads SQVTM; CDR2 reads ANQGSEA. The CDR3 region has the DNA TGCAGCCCAAGGCCCGAGGCGGCCGAGCAGTACTTC. Its protein product is CSPRPEAAEQYF.

The chain uses TRBV6-5 and TRBJ2-5, with D possibly TRBD1 on 6 matching bases. Judging by the DNA end, TRBJ2-7 fits better; the J call may be wrong. Looked up from germline, CDR1 is MNHEY and CDR2 is SVGAGI. The CDR3 is 12 amino acids. The CDR3 loop reads CASSRQGYEQYF. CDR3 coding DNA: TGTGCCAGCAGTAGGCAGGGGTACGAGCAGTACTTC.

For the CDR3, the DNA is TGTGCCAGCAGACAAGGACAGGGGGGCGAGCAGTACTTC. Its translation: CASRQGQGGEQYF. This chain connects TRBV6-1 to TRBJ2-7, with TRBD1 identical over 10 bases. CDR1 is MNHNS, CDR2 SASEGT, per germline. The V and J ends lost 6 bases and 6 bases, in that order; junction bases with no gene match: 5. The CDR3 is 13 amino acids.